The source of this T cell receptor (beta chain) is a study of blood T cell repertoires in COVID-19. About the study: From the United States, Italy and Spain came samples of acute and convalescent COVID-19. Sample material is recorded as cDNA or gDNA derived from T cells, B-cell-depleted T cells, or PBMCs.

Produced via immunoSEQ multiplex PCR; TCRdb's table is partial and in-frame only. The table has some 200,000 clones, approximately 80% seen once; the top ten hold 6.9%. CDR1 and CDR2 (germline): SGHVS, FQNEAQ. Trimming removed 4 bases at V and 7 bases at J, with 14 bases between. The CDR3 is 14 amino acids. The clonotype was recovered from a human donor with acute or convalescent COVID-19. The donor label of this sample is uncertain. The material sequenced was peripheral blood. The chain uses TRBV7-8 and TRBJ2-1; D is perhaps TRBD1 (6 bases). CDR3 DNA: TGTGCCAGCAGCTCCTTACAGGGTTGGAATGAGCAGTTCTTC. Amino acid sequence: CASSSLQGWNEQFF.